Below, 7 T cell receptor beta chains from the same sample are listed, as sequenced in a study of a mutant IDH1 vaccine in newly diagnosed glioma. No antigen has been assigned to these receptors. Method: immunoSEQ multiplex PCR; TCRdb's copy keeps in-frame clones and lacks some. The sample records around 40,000 clones, 80% to 90% being singletons. Time point defined: week 35, safety follow-up. It was 300 ug of mutant IDH1 20-mer peptide that made up each vaccine dose, given with topical imiquimod. The specimen comprised PBMCs, sampled from a glioma patient whose treatment included an IDH1 peptide vaccine. The receptors shown here come from a man between 40 and 49 years old with glioma.

The chain employs TRBV6-5 and TRBJ1-6, with unresolved D. This CDR3 has 12 residues. V dropped 2 bases and J dropped 5 bases, with 1 base sitting between them. Germline lookup yields CDR1 MNHEY and CDR2 SVGAGI. CDR3 sequence reads: CASSYHNSPLHF. CDR3 nucleotides: TGTGCCAGCAGTTACCATAATTCACCCCTCCACTTT.

The chain has TRBV27 and TRBJ2-3; 10 bases agree with TRBD2. The CDR3 length is 15 residues. CDR1 is MNHEY, CDR2 SMNVEV, per germline (reference sequence). V trimming: 7 bases; J trimming: 0 bases; junction bases outside the gene matches: 4. CDR3 DNA: TGTGCCAGCAACCGAGCGGGGGGGAGCACAGATACGCAGTATTTT. Translating gives CASNRAGGSTDTQYF.

The rearrangement uses TRBV10-3 and TRBJ2-3, with D maybe TRBD1 (6 bases). Germline CDR1 and CDR2: ENHRY and SYGVKD. The CDR3 loop spans 15 amino acids. The V and J ends lost 2 bases and 1 base respectively, with 10 bases between them. CDR3 nucleotide sequence: TGTGCCATCAGTGAGCCCCAGGGGCGCACAGATACGCAGTATTTT. Protein: CAISEPQGRTDTQYF.

CDR3 in amino acids: CASSLRRTDNEQFF. The CDR3 DNA reads as TGTGCCAGTAGTCTACGTCGGACCGACAATGAGCAGTTCTTC. The chain has TRBV19 and TRBJ2-1; no clear D gene. V was trimmed by 5 bases and J by 5 bases, leaving 13 bases between them. Germline CDR1 is LNHDA and CDR2 is SQIVND (reference sequence). The CDR3 is 14 amino acids.

This clone was counted a single time. The chain has TRBV7-9 and TRBJ1-1; TRBD1 is a possible D gene (5 bases). V lost 8 bases and J lost 1, with 11 bases in between. CDR3 length: 13 amino acids. Germline V gene data show CDR1 as SEHNR and CDR2 as FQNEAQ (reference sequence). This chain's CDR3 is CASQLGPNTEAFF. The CDR3 nucleotides read TGTGCCAGCCAGCTGGGGCCGAACACTGAAGCTTTCTTT.

This chain connects TRBV5-1 to TRBJ2-2; 7 bases line up with TRBD2. This CDR3 has 14 amino acids. In germline, CDR1 is SGHRS, CDR2 YFSETQ. J lost 8 bases, V lost 4 bases, and 8 bases had no gene match. CDR3 sequence: CASSPAGVGGELFF. The CDR3 nucleotides read TGCGCCAGCAGCCCTGCGGGGGTCGGAGGGGAGCTGTTTTTT.

The genes are TRBV18 and TRBJ2-2; D call uncertain. Trimming left V 5 bases short and J 1 base short, with 11 bases between. CDR1 KGHSH and CDR2 LQKENI come from the germline V gene. The CDR3 runs 15 residues. Here the CDR3 DNA reads TGTGCCAGCTCATCCCAACAGAGGAACACCGGGGAGCTGTTTTTT. Its protein product is CASSSQQRNTGELFF.